The 8 T cell receptor beta chains in this list originate from one sample, sequenced in a study of T cell responses to AZD1222 COVID-19 vaccine. This table comes from immunoSEQ multiplex PCR, and its TCRdb copy is limited to in-frame clones, with some not included. The sample comprises over 150,000 clones, 88% of which are singletons, and 11% rests with the top ten. Here the sequenced sample was peripheral blood, taken 28 days after the second AZD1222 dose. These receptors came from an adult who received the AZD1222 COVID-19 vaccine.

The V gene is TRBV7-3, the J gene TRBJ2-2; D gene ambiguous. The CDR3 sequence is 13 residues long. The ends were cut back, 5 bases at V and 0 bases at J, with 4 bases in the middle. CDR1 and CDR2 (germline): SGHTA, FQGTGA. Written as DNA, the CDR3 is TGTGCCAGCAGCCAAACGAACACCGGGGAGCTGTTTTTT. Protein product: CASSQTNTGELFF.

V is TRBV11-2 and J is TRBJ2-1, with no clear D. V lost 3 bases and J lost 7, with 16 bases in between. The CDR3 is 15 amino acids. Germline V gives CDR1 SGHAT, CDR2 FQNNGV. The CDR3, as DNA: TGTGCCAGCAGCTTTTCGGCCCCAACTGGAAATGAGCAGTTCTTC. Encoded protein: CASSFSAPTGNEQFF.

V gene TRBV2 combines with J gene TRBJ1-2; the D is unclear. The CDR3 totals 12 residues. Germline assignment: CDR1 SNHLY and CDR2 FYNNEI. Trimming cost V 2 bases and J 4 bases, with 5 bases left between them. The CDR3 loop reads CASSEPGYGYTF. CDR3 DNA: TGTGCCAGCAGTGAACCAGGCTATGGCTACACCTTC.

V usage is TRBV12-3 or TRBV12-4 and J usage is TRBJ2-3; possibly TRBD1 for D (7 bases). The V gene lost 10 bases and the J gene lost 3 bases, with 14 bases spanning the gap. CDR3 length: 13 residues. The CDR3 bases are TGTGCCATACAGGAGGGACAGACAGATACGCAGTATTTT. Translation gives CAIQEGQTDTQYF.

V usage is TRBV25-1 and J usage is TRBJ2-3; the D is unclear. Germline-derived CDR1 and CDR2 are MGHDK and SYGVNS. V gave up 1 base and J gave up 10 bases, with 18 bases separating them. CDR3 size: 15 residues. The CDR3 region is CASSEFGQLKAAQYF. CDR3 sequence (DNA): TGTGCCAGCAGTGAATTTGGTCAGCTCAAAGCTGCGCAGTATTTT.

In this sample, this clone turned up a few times. The V call is TRBV5-1, the J call TRBJ1-2; the match to TRBD1 covers 7 bases. Trimming took 0 bases from V and 4 from J; bases not matched to a gene: 0. CDR3 length: 13 residues. Per germline, CDR1 SGHRS and CDR2 YFSETQ. As DNA, the CDR3 is TGCGCCAGCAGCTTGGGGGACAGCTATGGCTACACCTTC. Amino acid sequence: CASSLGDSYGYTF.

This chain connects TRBV7-2 to TRBJ1-3; the D is unclear. The CDR3 runs to 16 residues. The germline CDR1 and CDR2 sequences are SGHTA and FQGNSA. Trimming left V 0 bases short and J 0 bases short, with 9 bases between. DNA for the CDR3: TGTGCCAGCAGCTTAGCGCCGGGAGGCTCTGGAAACACCATATATTTT. It encodes CASSLAPGGSGNTIYF. Complete variable domain (other parts from reference TRBV7-2 and TRBJ1-3): GAGVSQSPSNKVTEKGKDVELRCDPISGHTALYWYRQSLGQGLEFLIYFQGNSAPDKSGLPSDRFSAERTGGSVSTLTIQRTQQEDSAVYLCASSLAPGGSGNTIYFGEGSWLTVV.

The chain uses TRBV27 and TRBJ2-1; D is uncertain. The CDR3 extends over 12 amino acids. The V gene lost 5 bases and the J gene lost 2 bases, with 4 bases spanning the gap. Germline V gene sequence: CDR1 MNHEY, CDR2 SMNVEV (reference sequence). The CDR3 sequence is CASSRTYNEQFF. The CDR3 DNA follows: TGTGCCAGCAGTCGAACCTACAATGAGCAGTTCTTC.